A single sample is the source of the 19 T cell receptor beta chains below, sequenced in a study of shared clonotypes between healthy human individuals. CD8 cells classed as naive were CD45RO-negative and positively selected for CCR7, excluding terminally differentiated effector memory CD45RA+ cells. Method: immunoSEQ multiplex PCR; TCRdb's copy keeps in-frame clones and lacks some. The sample lists approximately 2,200,000 clones; 85% to 95% were seen once. Sample: naive CD8+ T cells from PBMCs. These receptors came from a man younger than 35 in good health. Some clones in this sample may be carry-over from other donors' samples.

V and J are TRBV4-1 and TRBJ1-5; no definite D call. The CDR3 has 16 residues. Trimming removed 1 base from V and 1 base from J, with 11 bases in between. Germline loops: CDR1 MGHRA, CDR2 YSYEKL. The CDR3 sequence is CASSQGHTVSNQPQHF. CDR3 DNA sequence: TGCGCCAGCAGCCAAGGGCATACAGTGAGCAATCAGCCCCAGCATTTT.

The chain has TRBV4-3 and TRBJ2-2; D is possibly TRBD2 (5 bases). Germline V gene lookup returns CDR1 LGHNA and CDR2 YSLEER. V was pared by 3 bases and J by 7 bases, with 15 bases between. This CDR3 has 15 amino acids. The DNA for the CDR3 is TGCGCCAGCAGCCATGCCCCTCGGGGTAACGGGGAGCTGTTTTTT. This codes for CASSHAPRGNGELFF.

The chain recombines TRBV6-1 with TRBJ2-2; D gene ambiguous. The germline V gene encodes CDR1 MNHNS and CDR2 SASEGT. The CDR3 covers 14 residues. V lost 2 bases and J 4 bases, leaving 8 bases between the germline ends. The CDR3 loop reads CASSELPVTGELFF. The CDR3 DNA follows: TGTGCCAGCAGTGAACTCCCGGTCACCGGGGAGCTGTTTTTT.

The rearrangement links TRBV5-1 to TRBJ1-2; D gene unclear. The ends were cut back, 5 bases at V and 8 bases at J, with 10 bases in the middle. The germline V gene has CDR1 SGHRS and CDR2 YFSETQ. The CDR3 totals 11 residues. The CDR3: CASSDGWGYTF. DNA of the CDR3: TGCGCCAGCAGTGACGGCTGGGGCTACACCTTC.

This chain connects TRBV11-2 to TRBJ1-2, with TRBD1 matching 10 bases. V gave up 5 bases and J gave up 3 bases; unmatched junction bases: 6. Germline CDR1 SGHAT, CDR2 FQNNGV. The CDR3 length is 15 residues. CDR3 region: CASSATGTGDYGYTF. The CDR3 DNA reads as TGTGCCAGCAGCGCCACCGGGACAGGGGACTATGGCTACACCTTC.

Only one count was recorded for this clone. J is TRBJ2-5 and V is TRBV9; TRBD1 matches at 9 bases. The V gene's germline CDR1 is SGDLS and CDR2 YYNGEE. V gave up 0 bases and J gave up 2 bases; unmatched junction bases: 5. CDR3 length: 16 residues. As DNA, the CDR3 is TGTGCCAGCAGCGTAGTTGGACAGGGGCTTCAAGAGACCCAGTACTTC. Its protein product is CASSVVGQGLQETQYF.

Notes on this clone: The same CDR3 is also encoded by other DNA sequences in this sample. CDR3 region: CASRLGETQYF. The DNA of the CDR3 is TGTGCCAGCAGGCTCGGAGAGACCCAGTACTTC. The rearrangement joins TRBV27 to TRBJ2-5; D unclear. The ends were cut back, 6 bases at V and 4 bases at J, with 6 bases in the middle. The V gene's germline CDR1 is MNHEY and CDR2 SMNVEV (reference sequence). The CDR3 runs to 11 residues.

V gene TRBV7-2 combines with J gene TRBJ2-3; the D is unclear. The V end lost 7 bases, the J end lost 4 bases, and 12 bases lay between the germline ends. Germline-derived CDR1 and CDR2 are SGHTA and FQGNSA. The CDR3 sequence is 13 residues long. The CDR3 loop reads CASNHKLADTQYF. Written as DNA, the CDR3 is TGTGCCAGCAACCACAAGTTGGCAGATACGCAGTATTTT.

The chain recombines TRBV4-2 with TRBJ2-6; TRBD1 agrees at 7 bases. The CDR3 totals 17 residues. The trim removed 1 base at V and 0 bases at J, leaving 3 bases unmatched. CDR1 and CDR2 from the germline V gene are LGHNA and YNFKEQ. The DNA of the CDR3 is TGTGCCAGCAGCCAAGTGACAGGGAGCTCTGGGGCCAACGTCCTGACTTTC. As protein: CASSQVTGSSGANVLTF.

The table lists this clone with a count of one. V gene TRBV19 combines with J gene TRBJ2-7; D not resolved. Trimming took 5 bases from V and 0 from J, leaving 5 bases between them. This CDR3 spans 12 amino acids. Germline loops: CDR1 LNHDA, CDR2 SQIVND (reference sequence). The CDR3 DNA reads as TGTGCCAGTAGTCCCAACTCCTACGAGCAGTACTTC. Its translation is CASSPNSYEQYF. The full variable domain, rest sourced from reference TRBV19 and TRBJ2-7, is DGGITQSPKYLFRKEGQNVTLSCEQNLNHDAMYWYRQDPGQGLRLIYYSQIVNDFQKGDIAEGYSVSREKKESFPLTVTSAQKNPTAFYLCASSPNSYEQYFGPGTRLTVT.

The rearrangement uses TRBV10-2 and TRBJ2-1, with 10 bases fitting TRBD2. The CDR3 has 15 amino acids. Germline assignment: CDR1 WSHSY and CDR2 SAAADI. Germline trimming cut 7 bases from V and 9 bases from J; bases unmatched to any gene: 12. In DNA form, the CDR3 reads TGCGCCAGCACTACCCCTAGCGGGAGAGTTGGTGAGCAGTTCTTC. It encodes CASTTPSGRVGEQFF.

This clone has only one observation. This specimen includes other DNA sequences encoding the same CDR3. V gene TRBV9 combines with J gene TRBJ2-1; the D is unclear. CDR1 and CDR2 from the germline V gene are SGDLS and YYNGEE. The CDR3 has 14 residues. The V and J ends lost 1 base and 1 base respectively, with 6 bases between them. CDR3 region: CASSVSDSYNEQFF. CDR3 nucleotide sequence: TGTGCCAGCAGCGTAAGCGATTCCTACAATGAGCAGTTCTTC.

This clone was detected only once. The chain links TRBV29-1 to TRBJ2-7, with no clear D. The CDR3 totals 13 residues. The V end lost 4 bases, the J end lost 2 bases, and 12 bases lay between the germline ends. The germline V gene has CDR1 SQVTM and CDR2 ANQGSEA. The CDR3 nucleotides read TGCAGCGTTGCGGCAGGCTTGACCTACGAGCAGTACTTC. It codes for CSVAAGLTYEQYF.

This chain connects TRBV10-3 to TRBJ2-7, with TRBD1 identical over 7 bases. From germline, CDR1 is ENHRY and CDR2 SYGVKD. V shed 0 bases and J 5 bases; nucleotides not matched to a gene: 10. This CDR3 spans 16 amino acids. In DNA form, the CDR3 reads TGTGCCATCAGTGAGTCTGAGGGGGCGTTCTGGCACGAGCAGTACTTC. Translation: CAISESEGAFWHEQYF.

This sequence joins TRBV15 and TRBJ1-1; D uncertain. CDR1 LNHNV and CDR2 YYDKDF come from the germline V gene (reference sequence). The CDR3 totals 14 residues. V was cut by 0 bases and J by 7 bases, with 12 bases left in between. As DNA, the CDR3 is TGTGCCACCAGCAGAGATTCGTTCGGGGTTGAAGCTTTCTTT. Encoded protein: CATSRDSFGVEAFF. Based on the CDR3 plus reference TRBV15 and TRBJ1-1, the full variable domain is DAMVIQNPRYQVTQFGKPVTLSCSQTLNHNVMYWYQQKSSQAPKLLFHYYDKDFNNEADTPDNFQSRRPNTSFCFLDIRSPGLGDTAMYLCATSRDSFGVEAFFGQGTRLTVV.

This chain joins TRBV27 and TRBJ2-1; D gene ambiguous. The CDR3 is 14 amino acids. V gave up 6 bases and J gave up 0 bases, with 9 bases separating them. Germline CDR1 and CDR2: MNHEY and SMNVEV (reference sequence). CDR3 sequence (DNA): TGTGCCAGCAGACTCGCCAACTCCTACAATGAGCAGTTCTTC. It is translated as CASRLANSYNEQFF.

The V call is TRBV5-1, the J call TRBJ2-2; D may be TRBD1 (6 bases). In germline, CDR1 is SGHRS, CDR2 YFSETQ. This CDR3 has 15 residues. V lost 0 bases and J lost 6, with 12 bases in between. The DNA for the CDR3 is TGCGCCAGCAGCTTGGAACAGGGAGTCGCCGGGGAGCTGTTTTTT. Translating it yields CASSLEQGVAGELFF.

This chain uses TRBV27 with TRBJ2-3; TRBD1 is a possible D gene (6 bases). Trimming shortened V by 0 bases and J by 0 bases, and 7 bases separated the two germline ends. CDR3 length equals 15 residues. Germline values: CDR1 MNHEY, CDR2 SMNVEV (reference sequence). Here the CDR3 reads CASSLSGTSTDTQYF. CDR3 nucleotide sequence: TGTGCCAGCAGTTTATCCGGGACAAGCACAGATACGCAGTATTTT.

About this clone: Different DNA sequences within this sample yield the same CDR3. V usage is TRBV27 and J usage is TRBJ2-7; D tentatively reads TRBD1 or TRBD2 (5 bases each). CDR1 MNHEY and CDR2 SMNVEV come from the germline V gene (reference sequence). The length of the CDR3 is 14 residues. V lost 8 bases and J lost 2, with 16 bases in between. As DNA, the CDR3 is TGTGCCAGCCGACCCGGGACGGCCACCTACGAGCAGTACTTC. Translating gives CASRPGTATYEQYF.